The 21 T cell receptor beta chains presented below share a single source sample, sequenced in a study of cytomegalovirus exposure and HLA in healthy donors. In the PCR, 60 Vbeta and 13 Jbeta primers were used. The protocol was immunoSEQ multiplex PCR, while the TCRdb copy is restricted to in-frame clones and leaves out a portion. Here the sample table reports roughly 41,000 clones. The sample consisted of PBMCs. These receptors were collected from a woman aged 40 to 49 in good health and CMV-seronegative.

The CDR3 reads CASSFVRDRESEQYF. As DNA, the CDR3 is TGTGCCAGCAGTTTCGTCAGGGACAGGGAAAGCGAGCAGTACTTC. The chain is built from TRBV25-1 and TRBJ2-7; 9 nucleotides match TRBD1. V was pared by 5 bases and J by 6 bases, with 11 bases of the junction left unmatched. CDR3 length: 15 amino acids. Looked up from germline, CDR1 is MGHDK and CDR2 is SYGVNS.

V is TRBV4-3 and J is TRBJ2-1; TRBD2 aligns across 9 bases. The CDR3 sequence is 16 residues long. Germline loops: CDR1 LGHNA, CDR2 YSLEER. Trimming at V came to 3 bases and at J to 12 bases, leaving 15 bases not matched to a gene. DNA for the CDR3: TGCGCCAGCAGCCAGGAATTTAGCGGGAGTGGTACGGTGCAGTTCTTC. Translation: CASSQEFSGSGTVQFF.

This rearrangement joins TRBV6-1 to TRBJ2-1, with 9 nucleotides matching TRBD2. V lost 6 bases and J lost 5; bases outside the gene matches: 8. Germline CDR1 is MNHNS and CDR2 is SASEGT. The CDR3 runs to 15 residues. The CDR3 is CASSISGSFHNEQFF. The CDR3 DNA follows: TGTGCCAGCAGCATTAGCGGGAGTTTCCACAATGAGCAGTTCTTC.

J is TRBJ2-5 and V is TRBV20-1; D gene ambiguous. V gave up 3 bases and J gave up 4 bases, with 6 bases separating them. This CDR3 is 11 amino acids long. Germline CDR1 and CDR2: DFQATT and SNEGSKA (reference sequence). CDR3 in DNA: TGCAGTGCTAGGTACATAGAGACCCAGTACTTC. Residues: CSARYIETQYF.

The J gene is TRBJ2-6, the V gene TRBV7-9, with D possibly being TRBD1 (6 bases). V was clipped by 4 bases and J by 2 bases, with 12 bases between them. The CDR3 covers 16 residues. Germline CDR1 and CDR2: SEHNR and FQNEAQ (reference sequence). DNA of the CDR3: TGTGCCAGCAGCTCATACAGGGAGACTGGGGCCAACGTCCTGACTTTC. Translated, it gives CASSSYRETGANVLTF. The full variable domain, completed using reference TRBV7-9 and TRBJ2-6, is DTGVSQNPRHKITKRGQNVTFRCDPISEHNRLYWYRQTLGQGPEFLTYFQNEAQLEKSRLLSDRFSAERPKGSFSTLEIQRTEQGDSAMYLCASSSYRETGANVLTFGAGSRLTVL.

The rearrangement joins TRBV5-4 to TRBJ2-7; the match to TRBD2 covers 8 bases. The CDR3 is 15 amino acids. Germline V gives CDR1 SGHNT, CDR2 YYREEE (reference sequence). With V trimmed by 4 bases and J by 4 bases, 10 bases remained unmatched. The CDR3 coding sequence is TGTGCCAGCAGCCCCGACGGCGGGAGGTCGTACGAGCAGTACTTC. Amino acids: CASSPDGGRSYEQYF. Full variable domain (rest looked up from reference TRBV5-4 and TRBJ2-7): ETGVTQSPTHLIKTRGQQVTLRCSSQSGHNTVSWYQQALGQGPQFIFQYYREEENGRGNFPPRFSGLQFPNYSSELNVNALELDDSALYLCASSPDGGRSYEQYFGPGTRLTVT.

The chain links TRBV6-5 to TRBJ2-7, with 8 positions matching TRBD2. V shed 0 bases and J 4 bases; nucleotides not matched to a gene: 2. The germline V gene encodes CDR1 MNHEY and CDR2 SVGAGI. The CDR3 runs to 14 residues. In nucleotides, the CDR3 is TGTGCCAGCAGTTACTCCCCGGGAGGGTACGAGCAGTACTTC. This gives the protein CASSYSPGGYEQYF.

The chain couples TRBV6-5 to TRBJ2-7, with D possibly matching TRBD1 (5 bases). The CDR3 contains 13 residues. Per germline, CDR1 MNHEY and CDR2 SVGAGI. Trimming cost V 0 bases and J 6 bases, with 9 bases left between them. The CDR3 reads CASSYSTESEQYF. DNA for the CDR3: TGTGCCAGCAGTTACTCGACAGAAAGCGAGCAGTACTTC.

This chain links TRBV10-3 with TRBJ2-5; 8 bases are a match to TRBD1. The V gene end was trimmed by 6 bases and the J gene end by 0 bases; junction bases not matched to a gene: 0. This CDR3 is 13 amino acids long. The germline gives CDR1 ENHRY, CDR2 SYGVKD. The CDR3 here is CAISRGHQETQYF. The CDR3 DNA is TGTGCCATCAGCAGGGGGCACCAAGAGACCCAGTACTTC.

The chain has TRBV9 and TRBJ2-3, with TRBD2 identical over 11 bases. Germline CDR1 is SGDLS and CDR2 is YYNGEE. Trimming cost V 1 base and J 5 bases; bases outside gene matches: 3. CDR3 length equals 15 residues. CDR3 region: CASSVLGLAGDTQYF. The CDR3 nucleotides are TGTGCCAGCAGCGTACTCGGACTAGCGGGAGATACGCAGTATTTT.

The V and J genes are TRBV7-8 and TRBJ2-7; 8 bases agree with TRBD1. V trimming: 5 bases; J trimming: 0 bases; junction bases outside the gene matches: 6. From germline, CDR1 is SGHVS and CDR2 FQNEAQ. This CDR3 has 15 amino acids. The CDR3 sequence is CASSPETGASYEQYF. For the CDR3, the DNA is TGTGCCAGCAGCCCCGAGACAGGGGCCTCCTACGAGCAGTACTTC.

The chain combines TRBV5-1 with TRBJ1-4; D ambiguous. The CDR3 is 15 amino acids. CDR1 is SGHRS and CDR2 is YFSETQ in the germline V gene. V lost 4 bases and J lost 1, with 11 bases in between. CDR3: CASSPEAQTNEKLFF. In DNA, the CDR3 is TGCGCCAGCAGCCCGGAGGCACAAACTAATGAAAAACTGTTTTTT. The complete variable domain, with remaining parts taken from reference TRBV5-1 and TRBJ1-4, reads KAGVTQTPRYLIKTRGQQVTLSCSPISGHRSVSWYQQTPGQGLQFLFEYFSETQRNKGNFPGRFSGRQFSNSRSEMNVSTLELGDSALYLCASSPEAQTNEKLFFGSGTQLSVL.

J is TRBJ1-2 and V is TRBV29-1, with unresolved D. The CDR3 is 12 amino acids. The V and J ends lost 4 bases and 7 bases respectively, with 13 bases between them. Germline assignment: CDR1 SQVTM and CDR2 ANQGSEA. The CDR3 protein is CSVVKRTGGYTF. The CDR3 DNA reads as TGCAGCGTTGTCAAGCGGACGGGTGGCTACACCTTC.

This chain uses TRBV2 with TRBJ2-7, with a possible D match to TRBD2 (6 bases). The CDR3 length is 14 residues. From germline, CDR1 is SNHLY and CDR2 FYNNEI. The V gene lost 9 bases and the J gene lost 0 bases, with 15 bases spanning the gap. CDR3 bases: TGTGCCAGTCACGATAGCGGAGACTCCTACGAGCAGTACTTC. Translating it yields CASHDSGDSYEQYF.

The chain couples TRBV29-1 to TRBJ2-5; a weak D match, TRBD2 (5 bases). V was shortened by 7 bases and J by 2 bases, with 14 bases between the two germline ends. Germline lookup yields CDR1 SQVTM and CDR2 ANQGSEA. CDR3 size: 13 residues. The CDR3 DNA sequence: TGCAGCGCTGCTAGCATACGGCAAGAGACCCAGTACTTC. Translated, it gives CSAASIRQETQYF.

Here the CDR3 reads CASSAPYMRNTEAFF. CDR3 in DNA: TGTGCCAGCAGTGCCCCGTATATGCGGAACACTGAAGCTTTCTTT. The V call is TRBV25-1, the J call TRBJ1-1; D gene uncertain. Trimming shortened V by 4 bases and J by 1 base, and 13 bases separated the two germline ends. The CDR3 length is 15 residues. CDR1 MGHDK and CDR2 SYGVNS come from the germline V gene.

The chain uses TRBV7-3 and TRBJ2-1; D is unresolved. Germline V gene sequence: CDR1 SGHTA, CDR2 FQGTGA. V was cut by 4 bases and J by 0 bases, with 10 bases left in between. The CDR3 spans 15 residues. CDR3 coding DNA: TGTGCCAGCAGCTCCCGGAGAGTCTCCTACAATGAGCAGTTCTTC. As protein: CASSSRRVSYNEQFF. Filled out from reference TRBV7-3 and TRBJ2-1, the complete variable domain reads GAGVSQTPSNKVTEKGKYVELRCDPISGHTALYWYRQSLGQGPEFLIYFQGTGAADDSGLPNDRFFAVRPEGSVSTLKIQRTERGDSAVYLCASSSRRVSYNEQFFGPGTRLTVL.

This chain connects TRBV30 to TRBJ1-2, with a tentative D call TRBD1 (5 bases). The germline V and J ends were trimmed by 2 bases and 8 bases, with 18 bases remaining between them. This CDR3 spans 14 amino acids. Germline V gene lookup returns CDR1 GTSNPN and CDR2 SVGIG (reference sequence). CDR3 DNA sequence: TGTGCCTGGAGTCATTATGGAGGGGCGGAAGGCTACACCTTC. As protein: CAWSHYGGAEGYTF.

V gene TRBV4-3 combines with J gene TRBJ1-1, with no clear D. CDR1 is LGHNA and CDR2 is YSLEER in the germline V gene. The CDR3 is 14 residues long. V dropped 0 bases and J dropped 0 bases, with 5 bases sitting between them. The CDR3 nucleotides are TGCGCCAGCAGCCAAGACATCATGAACACTGAAGCTTTCTTT. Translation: CASSQDIMNTEAFF.

The CDR3 sequence is CASSLGTNYEQYF. DNA of the CDR3: TGTGCCAGCAGCTTAGGGACTAACTACGAGCAGTACTTC. The genes are TRBV7-2 and TRBJ2-7, with D perhaps TRBD2 (6 bases). Per the germline V gene, CDR1 is SGHTA and CDR2 is FQGNSA. CDR3 length equals 13 residues. The V gene lost 1 base and the J gene lost 3 bases, with 7 bases spanning the gap.

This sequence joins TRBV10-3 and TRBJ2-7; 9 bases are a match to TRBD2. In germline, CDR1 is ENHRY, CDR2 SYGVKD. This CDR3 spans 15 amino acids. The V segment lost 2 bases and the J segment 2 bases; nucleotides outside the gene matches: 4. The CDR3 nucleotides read TGTGCCATCAGTGAGGGGCTAGCGGGAACCTACGAGCAGTACTTC. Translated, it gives CAISEGLAGTYEQYF.